A single sample is the source of the 2 T cell receptor beta chains below, sequenced in a study of vaccination effects on CD4 cells after COVID-19. Repertoires were generated with immunoSEQ multiplex PCR, while TCRdb's copy carries only in-frame clones and drops some. The data show about 35,000 clones, with approximately 82% seen just once and roughly 1.6% held by the top ten. In the ViraFEST assay, antigen-specific CD4+ clonotypes were identified by expansion after peptide-pool stimulation. Culturing for roughly 9 days preceded CD4+ T cell isolation. Each participant was administered two doses of either the BNT162b2 or the mRNA-1273 vaccine. The antigens for these receptors are not known. The sequencing used CD4+ T cells from PBMCs cultured with HCoV-NL63 spike peptides, collected after COVID-19 vaccination. The receptors here all came from a human donor who received a COVID-19 vaccine. Some clones in this sample may be carry-over from other donors' samples.

The chain links TRBV6-4 to TRBJ1-1, with D uncertain. The CDR3 sequence is 13 residues long. The V and J ends lost 5 bases and 3 bases respectively, with 10 bases between them. Germline values: CDR1 MRHNA, CDR2 SNTAGT. The CDR3 sequence is CASSYNSDTEAFF. In nucleotides, the CDR3 is TGTGCCAGCAGTTATAACTCGGACACTGAAGCTTTCTTT.

This clone was recorded a few times. The chain employs TRBV7-3 and TRBJ2-1, with 9 bases lining up with TRBD1. V lost 5 bases and J lost 4; bases outside the gene matches: 12. Germline CDR1 SGHTA, CDR2 FQGTGA. This CDR3 has 17 residues. In DNA form, the CDR3 reads TGTGCCAGCAGCAGGACGGGACAGGGATTTTCGTACAATGAGCAGTTCTTC. The encoded protein is CASSRTGQGFSYNEQFF.